These T cell receptor beta chains were read from a single sample in a study of shared clonotypes between healthy human individuals. The protocol was immunoSEQ multiplex PCR, while the TCRdb copy is restricted to in-frame clones and leaves out a portion. The table shows 640,000 or so clones, with about three quarters occurring only once. Sequencing used memory CD4+ T cells sorted from blood. These receptor sequences come from a woman aged 25 to 39 in good health. The conserved cysteine and the conserved F or W are not part of the CDR3 here. Fields, in order: D gene, V gene, CDR3 protein. D genes are given only for firm matches.

.,TRBV6-4,ASSEGTWKSEQY
.,TRBV23-1,ASLDEQF
.,TRBV18,ASSPSAGGNEKLF
TRBD2,TRBV4-1,ASSQDSTSGRLEQY
.,TRBV11-2,ASRKPLDGRLPYEQY
TRBD2,TRBV28,ASTQTPGGFGANVLT
.,TRBV7-3,ASSPLPGLDEQF
TRBD1,TRBV19,ATRGGPNQPQH
TRBD1,TRBV4-1,ASSRATGTLRGQY
.,TRBV6-6,ASSYSGPREKLF
.,TRBV10-2,ASSGQGEDEQY
.,TRBV18,ASSRDTAGEKLF
.,TRBV30,AWSVGHQNTEAF
.,TRBV30,AWRGSGATNEKLF
TRBD1,TRBV19,ASSSDRGNSEAF
.,TRBV19,ASSLQSITDTQY
TRBD1,TRBV28,ASSTGQNIQY
TRBD2,TRBV7-3,ASSCAGVAGVYNEQF
TRBD1,TRBV28,ASSLMTGRWEQY
TRBD1,TRBV7-2,ASSYDRAIYEQY
TRBD2,TRBV11-2,ASSPRLAGAYEQY
.,TRBV29-1,SVGVRNQAF